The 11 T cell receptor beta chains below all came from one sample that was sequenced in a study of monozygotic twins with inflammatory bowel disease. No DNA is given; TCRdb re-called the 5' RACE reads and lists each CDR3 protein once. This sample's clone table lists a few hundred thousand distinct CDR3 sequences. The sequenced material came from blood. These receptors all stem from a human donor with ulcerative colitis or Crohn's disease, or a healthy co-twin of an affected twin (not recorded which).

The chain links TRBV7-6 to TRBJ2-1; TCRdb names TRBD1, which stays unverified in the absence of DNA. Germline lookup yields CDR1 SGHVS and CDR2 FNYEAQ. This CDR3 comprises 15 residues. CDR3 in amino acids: CASSLQGSSYNEQFF.

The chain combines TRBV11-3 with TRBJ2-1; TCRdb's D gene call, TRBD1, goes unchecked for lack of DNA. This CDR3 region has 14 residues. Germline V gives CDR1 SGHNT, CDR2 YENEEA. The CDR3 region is CASSPGAEYNEQFF.

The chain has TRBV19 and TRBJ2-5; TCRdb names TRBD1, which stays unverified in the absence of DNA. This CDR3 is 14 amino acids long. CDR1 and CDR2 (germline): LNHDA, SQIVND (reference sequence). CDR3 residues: CASSRGDGQETQYF.

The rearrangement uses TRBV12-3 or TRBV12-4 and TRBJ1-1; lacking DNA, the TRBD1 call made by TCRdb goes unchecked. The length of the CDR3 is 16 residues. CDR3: CASSLGQGGMNTEAFF.

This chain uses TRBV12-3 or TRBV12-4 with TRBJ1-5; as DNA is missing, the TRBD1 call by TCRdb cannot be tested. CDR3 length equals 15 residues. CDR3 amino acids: CASSYAGVRGQPQHF.

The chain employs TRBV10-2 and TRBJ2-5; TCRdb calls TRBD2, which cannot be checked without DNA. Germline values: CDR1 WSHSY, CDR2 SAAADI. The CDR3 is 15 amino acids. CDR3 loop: CASTQAGGRQETQYF.

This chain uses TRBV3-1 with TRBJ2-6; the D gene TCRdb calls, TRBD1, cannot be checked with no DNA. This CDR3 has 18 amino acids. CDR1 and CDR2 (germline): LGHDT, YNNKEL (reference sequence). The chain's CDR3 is CASSQGTGQGTGANVLTF.

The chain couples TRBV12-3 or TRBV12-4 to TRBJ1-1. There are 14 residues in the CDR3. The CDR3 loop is CASRFSSPAGEAFF.

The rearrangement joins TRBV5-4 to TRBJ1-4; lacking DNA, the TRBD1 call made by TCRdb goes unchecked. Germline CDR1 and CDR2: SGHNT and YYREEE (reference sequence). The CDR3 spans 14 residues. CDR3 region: CASSLYTGDEKLFF.

The CDR3 sequence is CASSPRRGASGNEQFF. This chain connects TRBV28 to TRBJ2-1; as DNA is missing, the TRBD2 call by TCRdb cannot be tested. Germline V lookup: CDR1 MDHEN, CDR2 SYDVKM. The CDR3 has 16 amino acids.

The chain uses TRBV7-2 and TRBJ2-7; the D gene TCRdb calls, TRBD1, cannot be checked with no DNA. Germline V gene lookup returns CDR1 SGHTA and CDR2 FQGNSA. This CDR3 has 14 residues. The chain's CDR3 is CASSSPDQGQVAYF.